These 12 T cell receptor beta chains were sequenced from one sample in a study of blood T cells in healthy people across ages. A J-beta primer mix and a sample-barcoded 5' primer were used in a second PCR of about 7 to 12 cycles. TCRdb fed the 5' RACE reads into MiXCR, producing one record per CDR3 protein. The sample has hundreds of thousands of distinct CDR3 sequences, around 32% seen once. The specimen sequenced was blood. These receptor sequences come from a woman older than 75 in good health.

The sample holds a few counts of this clonotype. The rearrangement links TRBV6-2 or TRBV6-3 to TRBJ2-1; 9 nucleotides match TRBD2. Germline values: CDR1 MNHEY, CDR2 SVGEGT. The V gene end was trimmed by 5 bases and the J gene end by 9 bases; junction bases not matched to a gene: 11. This CDR3 region has 15 residues. The CDR3 bases are TGTGCCAGCAGTCCTCCGGGACTAGCCGTCCTTGAGCAGTTCTTC. As protein: CASSPPGLAVLEQFF.

In this sample, this clonotype turned up a few times. An end of the junction does not agree with germline; a read error may underlie this. The rearrangement links TRBV12-5 to TRBJ2-2, with 8 bases aligning to TRBD2. The CDR3 loop spans 16 amino acids. The germline V gene encodes CDR1 LGHNT and CDR2 FRNRAP. Here the CDR3 DNA reads TGTGTTAGTGGTTTGGGCAGCGGGGGACTATCCGGGGAGCTGTTTTTT. This translates into CVSGLGSGGLSGELFF.

On this clonotype: The junction shows a germline mismatch at one end, possibly a read error. The chain combines TRBV5-6 with TRBJ1-2; D is possibly TRBD1 (5 bases). Germline V gene data show CDR1 as SGHDT and CDR2 as YYEEEE. The CDR3 runs 13 residues. In DNA, the CDR3 is TGTGCCAGCAGCACTGACAGATCCAATGGCAACACCTTC. Encoded protein: CASSTDRSNGNTF.

J is TRBJ2-7 and V is TRBV7-2, with TRBD2 identical over 9 bases. Germline V CDR1 and CDR2: SGHTA, FQGNSA. The CDR3 has 15 amino acids. V trimming: 6 bases; J trimming: 0 bases; junction bases outside the gene matches: 6. CDR3 nucleotide sequence: TGTGCCAGCAGTGACAGCGGGGGGCCCTCCTACGAGCAGTACTTC. Translated, it gives CASSDSGGPSYEQYF.

This clonotype was detected many times. The chain links TRBV5-5 to TRBJ2-5; no definite D call. Germline assignment: CDR1 SGHKS and CDR2 YYEKEE (reference sequence). Trimming removed 0 bases at V and 4 bases at J, with 10 bases between. The CDR3 is 14 amino acids. As DNA, the CDR3 is TGTGCCAGCAGCTTGGAAGGGAAACGAGAGACCCAGTACTTC. This gives the protein CASSLEGKRETQYF.

This clonotype was counted at least ten times. The chain links TRBV29-1 to TRBJ1-6; weak D call: TRBD1 (5 bases). This CDR3 is built from 13 residues. V was pared by 4 bases and J by 1 base, with 5 bases between. Looked up from germline, CDR1 is SQVTM and CDR2 is ANQGSEA. CDR3 DNA: TGCAGCGTTGGGACATCCTATAATTCACCCCTCCACTTT. Protein product: CSVGTSYNSPLHF.

The J gene is TRBJ2-1, the V gene TRBV29-1; 7 nucleotides agree with TRBD2. Germline V CDR1 and CDR2: SQVTM, ANQGSEA. The CDR3 loop spans 12 amino acids. The ends lost 7 bases at V and 3 bases at J; junction bases unmatched: 3. The CDR3 region is CSAGLDYNEQFF. The DNA for the CDR3 is TGCAGCGCCGGACTAGACTACAATGAGCAGTTCTTC.

The chain has TRBV28 and TRBJ2-5; D is possibly TRBD1 or TRBD2 (7 bases each). The CDR3 extends over 14 amino acids. Trimming removed 5 bases at V and 11 bases at J, with 21 bases between. CDR1 is MDHEN, CDR2 SYDVKM, per germline. CDR3 sequence reads: CASSPQETGTKQYF. CDR3 DNA sequence: TGTGCCAGCAGTCCTCAAGAGACAGGGACTAAGCAGTACTTC.

Note on this clonotype: A much larger clone differs by one base, so this may be a read error. The genes are TRBV6-5 and TRBJ2-1; 13 positions agree with TRBD2. After removal of 5 bases from V and 6 bases from J, the junction contained 7 bases not matched to a gene. CDR3 length equals 16 residues. CDR1 is MNHEY, CDR2 SVGAGI, per germline. CDR3 bases: TGTGCCAGCAGTCCAACGACTAGCGGGGGGTGCAATGAGCAGTTCTTC. Its protein is CASSPTTSGGCNEQFF.

This clonotype was observed a few times. The DNA for the CDR3 is TGTGCCAGCAGTTTCCCTGGAAACACCATATATTTT. This gives the protein CASSFPGNTIYF. This chain links TRBV12-3 or TRBV12-4 with TRBJ1-3; D remains unclear. Trimming removed 3 bases at V and 2 bases at J, with 2 bases between. The CDR3 loop spans 12 amino acids.

V gene TRBV5-8 combines with J gene TRBJ1-6; 7 bases line up with TRBD1. The CDR3 is made up of 16 amino acids. Germline CDR1 SGHTS, CDR2 YDEGEE. V dropped 0 bases and J dropped 10; count of bases not matched to a gene: 10. The CDR3 DNA is TGTGCCAGCAGCTTGGCCACTGGAAGGGGGCGATCACCCCTCCACTTT. Its translation is CASSLATGRGRSPLHF.

This clonotype has a handful of counts. The chain carries TRBV18 and TRBJ2-4; 9 bases are a match to TRBD1. Germline V gene lookup returns CDR1 KGHSH and CDR2 LQKENI. The CDR3 covers 17 residues. V lost 3 bases to trimming and J lost 9 bases; unmatched junction nucleotides: 15. The CDR3 coding sequence is TGTGCCAGCTCACCGATACAGGGGGCGCGGGGTAGAAGCATTCAGTACTTC. It specifies CASSPIQGARGRSIQYF.